The 18 T cell receptor beta chains listed next were all sequenced from one sample in a study of blood T cell repertoires in COVID-19. Sequencing was performed with immunoSEQ multiplex PCR; in TCRdb, only in-frame clones are kept and a portion is missing. Here the sample spans 100,000 to 150,000 clones, roughly 74% being singletons. The sequenced material came from peripheral blood. All receptors come from a man aged 60-69 years with acute or convalescent COVID-19.

This clone has a handful of counts. J is TRBJ1-1 and V is TRBV5-1; the D gene is possibly TRBD1 (5 bases). This CDR3 is 14 amino acids long. Trimming took off 0 bases at V and 4 bases at J, with 10 bases between the two ends. In germline, CDR1 is SGHRS, CDR2 YFSETQ. CDR3 sequence: CASSLVGGGTEAFF. CDR3 nucleotides: TGCGCCAGCAGCTTGGTGGGGGGTGGCACTGAAGCTTTCTTT.

The V call is TRBV21-1, the J call TRBJ2-1; the D call of TRBD2 is as the table states it, not checked on the DNA. TRBV21-1 is designated a pseudogene. This CDR3 spans 16 amino acids. CDR3 coding DNA: TGTGCCAGCATCCTGCCAGCGGGGGGGCAGGACAATGAGCAGTTCTTC. It is translated as CASILPAGGQDNEQFF.

This chain connects TRBV5-1 to TRBJ1-5, with a weak D call TRBD1 (6 bases). Germline values: CDR1 SGHRS, CDR2 YFSETQ. V lost 2 bases, J lost 7 bases, and 16 bases lay in between. There are 15 residues in the CDR3. The CDR3 spells CASSLETGTNQPQHF. The CDR3 region has the DNA TGCGCCAGCAGCTTAGAGACAGGTACTAACCAGCCCCAGCATTTT.

V usage is TRBV24-1 and J usage is TRBJ2-1; 8 bases are a match to TRBD2. Per the germline V gene, CDR1 is KGHDR and CDR2 is SFDVKD. V was pared by 5 bases and J by 4 bases, with 3 bases of the junction left unmatched. The CDR3 contains 14 residues. CDR3 region: CATSVASGYNEQFF. DNA of the CDR3: TGTGCCACCAGTGTGGCTAGCGGGTACAATGAGCAGTTCTTC.

This sequence joins TRBV7-6 and TRBJ2-3, with TRBD2 matching over 11 bases. The length of the CDR3 is 17 residues. CDR1 is SGHVS, CDR2 FNYEAQ, per germline. V dropped 4 bases and J dropped 2; count of bases not matched to a gene: 8. The CDR3, as DNA: TGTGCCAGCAGCTCCCGACAGACTAGCGGGGTCACAGATACGCAGTATTTT. Translated: CASSSRQTSGVTDTQYF.

This rearrangement joins TRBV5-1 to TRBJ2-5; 10 positions match TRBD1. The germline V gene encodes CDR1 SGHRS and CDR2 YFSETQ. Trimming at V came to 1 base and at J to 5 bases, leaving 5 bases not matched to a gene. The CDR3 covers 15 residues. The CDR3 DNA reads as TGCGCCAGCAGCTTGAGACAGGGGGCTGGGGAGACCCAGTACTTC. Residues: CASSLRQGAGETQYF.

This clone came up once. V is TRBV6-6 and J is TRBJ2-7; D perhaps matches TRBD1 (7 bases). This CDR3 is 15 amino acids long. The germline V and J ends were trimmed by 0 bases and 4 bases, with 13 bases remaining between them. In germline, CDR1 is MNHNY, CDR2 SVGAGI (reference sequence). CDR3 sequence reads: CASSYSKGAGYEQYF. CDR3 bases: TGTGCCAGCAGTTACTCTAAGGGGGCGGGATACGAGCAGTACTTC.

V and J are TRBV24-1 and TRBJ1-3; D uncertain. This CDR3 has 15 residues. V gave up 4 bases and J gave up 0 bases, with 9 bases separating them. Germline V lookup: CDR1 KGHDR, CDR2 SFDVKD. The CDR3 region has the DNA TGTGCCACCAGTGACCCACGGGGCTCTGGAAACACCATATATTTT. Protein product: CATSDPRGSGNTIYF.

This clone was seen more than once but under ten times. This sequence joins TRBV3-1 (or the pseudogene TRBV3-2) and TRBJ1-5; D gene ambiguous. This CDR3 contains 14 residues. Germline CDR1 reads LGHDT; CDR2 reads YNNKEL (reference sequence). V was trimmed by 0 bases and J by 2 bases, leaving 5 bases between them. The CDR3 reads CASSQDGGNQPQHF. The CDR3 DNA reads TGTGCCAGCAGCCAAGACGGAGGCAATCAGCCCCAGCATTTT.

The rearrangement uses TRBV12-5 and TRBJ2-7, with no clear D. V was clipped by 0 bases and J by 6 bases, with 12 bases between them. The germline V gene encodes CDR1 LGHNT and CDR2 FRNRAP. The length of the CDR3 is 14 residues. In DNA form, the CDR3 reads TGTGCTAGTGGTTTGGTAATTAGCCTGGTCGAGCAGTACTTC. As protein: CASGLVISLVEQYF.

J is TRBJ2-2 and V is TRBV27; 8 nucleotides line up with TRBD1. This CDR3 spans 15 amino acids. Unmatched junction bases numbered 2, after V lost 4 bases and J lost 1 base. Germline values: CDR1 MNHEY, CDR2 SMNVEV (reference sequence). CDR3 in amino acids: CASSSGTGNTGELFF. The DNA for the CDR3 is TGTGCCAGCAGTTCCGGGACAGGGAACACCGGGGAGCTGTTTTTT.

A few counts support this clone. The chain combines TRBV13 with TRBJ1-2, with 7 bases fitting TRBD1. Germline trimming cut 3 bases from V and 6 bases from J; bases unmatched to any gene: 4. There are 13 residues in the CDR3. Germline V gene data show CDR1 as PRHDT and CDR2 as FYEKMQ (reference sequence). CDR3 sequence (DNA): TGTGCCAGCAGCTTTTACAGGGGACATGGCTACACCTTC. Translating gives CASSFYRGHGYTF.

This rearrangement joins TRBV28 to TRBJ1-2; 7 nucleotides line up with TRBD1. With V trimmed by 4 bases and J by 0 bases, 5 bases remained unmatched. The CDR3 covers 15 residues. Germline CDR1 and CDR2: MDHEN and SYDVKM. Written as DNA, the CDR3 is TGTGCCAGCAGTTCTACAGGGGTACCTAACTATGGCTACACCTTC. Translating gives CASSSTGVPNYGYTF.

The chain is built from TRBV6-5 and TRBJ2-7; 8 nucleotides match TRBD1. Trimming removed 4 bases from V and 1 base from J; junction bases left unmatched: 6. Looked up from germline, CDR1 is MNHEY and CDR2 is SVGAGI. The CDR3 is 15 amino acids. The CDR3 bases are TGTGCCAGCAGTTGGGACAGGAGGCCGTCCTACGAGCAGTACTTC. It codes for CASSWDRRPSYEQYF.

This clone was recorded only once. This chain links TRBV4-2 with TRBJ2-7, with 9 bases identical to TRBD2. The ends lost 1 base at V and 7 bases at J; junction bases unmatched: 14. The CDR3 consists of 17 residues. Germline lookup yields CDR1 LGHNA and CDR2 YNFKEQ. The CDR3 nucleotides are TGTGCCAGCAGCCAAGCCCCCATGGGCGGGGGGGCCCAAGAGCAGTACTTC. This translates into CASSQAPMGGGAQEQYF.

The chain employs TRBV19 and TRBJ2-5; no clear D gene. Germline V CDR1 and CDR2: LNHDA, SQIVND (reference sequence). The CDR3 is 14 residues long. The V end lost 0 bases, the J end lost 2 bases, and 7 bases lay between the germline ends. CDR3 nucleotide sequence: TGTGCCAGTAGTATAGACCAGGTACAAGAGACCCAGTACTTC. It translates to CASSIDQVQETQYF.

This clone has only one observation. The V and J genes are TRBV15 and TRBJ1-3, with a possible D match to TRBD1 (6 bases). CDR1 and CDR2 from the germline V gene are LNHNV and YYDKDF (reference sequence). This CDR3 has 15 residues. Trimming shortened V by 0 bases and J by 1 base, and 7 bases separated the two germline ends. CDR3 DNA: TGTGCCACCAGCAGAGAGGGGGCGTCTGGAAACACCATATATTTT. It yields the protein CATSREGASGNTIYF.

V gene TRBV12-5 combines with J gene TRBJ2-7; no firm D call. V lost 0 bases, J lost 0 bases, and 18 bases lay in between. Germline V lookup: CDR1 LGHNT, CDR2 FRNRAP. CDR3 length: 18 amino acids. The CDR3 here is CASGLVLGAEAVSYEQYF. The CDR3 DNA reads as TGTGCTAGTGGTTTGGTACTTGGAGCAGAAGCCGTCTCCTACGAGCAGTACTTC.